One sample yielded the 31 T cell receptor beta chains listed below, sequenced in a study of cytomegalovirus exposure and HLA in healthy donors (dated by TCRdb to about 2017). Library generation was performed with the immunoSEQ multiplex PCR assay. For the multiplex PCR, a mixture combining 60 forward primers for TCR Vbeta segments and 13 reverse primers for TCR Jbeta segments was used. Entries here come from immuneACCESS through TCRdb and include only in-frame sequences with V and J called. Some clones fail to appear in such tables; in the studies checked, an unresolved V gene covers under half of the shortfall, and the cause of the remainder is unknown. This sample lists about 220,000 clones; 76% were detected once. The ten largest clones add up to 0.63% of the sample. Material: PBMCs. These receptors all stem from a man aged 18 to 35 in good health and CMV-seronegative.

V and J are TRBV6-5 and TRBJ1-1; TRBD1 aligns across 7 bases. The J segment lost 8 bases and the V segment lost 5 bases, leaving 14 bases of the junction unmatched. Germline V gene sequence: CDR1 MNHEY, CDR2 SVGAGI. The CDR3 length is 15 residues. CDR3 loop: CASSKWTGPQWEAFF. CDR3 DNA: TGTGCCAGCAGTAAATGGACAGGCCCGCAATGGGAAGCTTTCTTT.

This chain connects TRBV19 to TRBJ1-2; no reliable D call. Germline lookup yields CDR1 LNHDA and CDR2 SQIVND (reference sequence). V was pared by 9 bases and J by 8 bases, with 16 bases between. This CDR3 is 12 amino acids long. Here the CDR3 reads CASNHLTGGYTF. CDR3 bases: TGTGCCAGCAATCACCTTACGGGGGGCTACACCTTC.

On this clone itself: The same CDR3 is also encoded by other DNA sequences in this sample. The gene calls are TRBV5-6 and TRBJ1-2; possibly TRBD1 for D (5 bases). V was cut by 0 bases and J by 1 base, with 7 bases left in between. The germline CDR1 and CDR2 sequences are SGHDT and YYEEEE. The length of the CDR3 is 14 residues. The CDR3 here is CASSLVQGNYGYTF. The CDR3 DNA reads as TGTGCCAGCAGCTTGGTGCAGGGTAACTATGGCTACACCTTC. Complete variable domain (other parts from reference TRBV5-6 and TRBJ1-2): DAGVTQSPTHLIKTRGQQVTLRCSPKSGHDTVSWYQQALGQGPQFIFQYYEEEERQRGNFPDRFSGHQFPNYSSELNVNALLLGDSALYLCASSLVQGNYGYTFGSGTRLTVV.

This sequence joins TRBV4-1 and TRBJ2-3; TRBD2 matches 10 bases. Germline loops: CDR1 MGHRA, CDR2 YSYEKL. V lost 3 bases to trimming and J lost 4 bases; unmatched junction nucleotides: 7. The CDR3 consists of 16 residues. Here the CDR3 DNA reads TGCGCCAGCAGCCACCCCCTAGCGGGAGCGGCAGATACGCAGTATTTT. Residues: CASSHPLAGAADTQYF.

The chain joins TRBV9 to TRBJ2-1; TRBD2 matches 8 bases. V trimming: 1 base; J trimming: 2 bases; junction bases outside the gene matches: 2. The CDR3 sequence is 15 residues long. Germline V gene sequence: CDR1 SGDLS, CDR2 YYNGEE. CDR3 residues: CASSVIAGPYNEQFF. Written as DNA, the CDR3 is TGTGCCAGCAGCGTAATAGCGGGACCCTACAATGAGCAGTTCTTC.

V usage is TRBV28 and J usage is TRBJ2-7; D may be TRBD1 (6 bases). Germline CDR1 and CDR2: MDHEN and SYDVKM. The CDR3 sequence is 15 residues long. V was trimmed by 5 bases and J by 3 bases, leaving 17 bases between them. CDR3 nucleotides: TGTGCCAGCAGTATATCGCAGGGGTTTGGCTACGAGCAGTACTTC. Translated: CASSISQGFGYEQYF.

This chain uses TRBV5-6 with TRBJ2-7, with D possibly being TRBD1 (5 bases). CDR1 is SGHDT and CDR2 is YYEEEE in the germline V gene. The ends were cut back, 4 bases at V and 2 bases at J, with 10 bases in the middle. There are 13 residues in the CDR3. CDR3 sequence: CASSKTGTYEQYF. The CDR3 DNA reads TGTGCCAGCAGCAAAACAGGCACCTACGAGCAGTACTTC.

CDR3 nucleotides: TGCGCCAGCAACCAACATACAGGGGGCGGACGTTATGGCTACACCTTC. This translates into CASNQHTGGGRYGYTF. J is TRBJ1-2 and V is TRBV5-1; 9 nucleotides align to TRBD1. From germline, CDR1 is SGHRS and CDR2 YFSETQ. The J segment lost 5 bases and the V segment lost 6 bases, leaving 14 bases of the junction unmatched. The CDR3 is 16 amino acids.

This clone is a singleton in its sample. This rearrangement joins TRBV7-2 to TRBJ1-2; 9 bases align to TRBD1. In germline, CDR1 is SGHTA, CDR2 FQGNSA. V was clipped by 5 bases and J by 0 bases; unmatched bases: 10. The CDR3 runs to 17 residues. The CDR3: CASSLGDRAPPNYGYTF. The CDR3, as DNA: TGTGCCAGCAGCCTAGGGGACAGGGCCCCTCCTAACTATGGCTACACCTTC. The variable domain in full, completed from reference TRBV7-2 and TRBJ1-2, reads GAGVSQSPSNKVTEKGKDVELRCDPISGHTALYWYRQSLGQGLEFLIYFQGNSAPDKSGLPSDRFSAERTGGSVSTLTIQRTQQEDSAVYLCASSLGDRAPPNYGYTFGSGTRLTVV.

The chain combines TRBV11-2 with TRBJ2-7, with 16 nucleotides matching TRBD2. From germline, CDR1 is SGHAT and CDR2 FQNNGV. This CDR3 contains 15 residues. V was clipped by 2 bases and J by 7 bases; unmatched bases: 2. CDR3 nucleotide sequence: TGTGCCAGCAGCTTATTGGGACTAGCGGGAGGGGAGCAGTACTTC. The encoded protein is CASSLLGLAGGEQYF.

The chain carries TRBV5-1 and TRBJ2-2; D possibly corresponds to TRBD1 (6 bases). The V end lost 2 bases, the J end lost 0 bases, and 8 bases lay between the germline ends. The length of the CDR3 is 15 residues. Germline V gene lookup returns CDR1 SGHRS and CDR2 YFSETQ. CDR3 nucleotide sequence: TGCGCCAGCAGCTTTTGGACAGCGAACACCGGGGAGCTGTTTTTT. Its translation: CASSFWTANTGELFF.

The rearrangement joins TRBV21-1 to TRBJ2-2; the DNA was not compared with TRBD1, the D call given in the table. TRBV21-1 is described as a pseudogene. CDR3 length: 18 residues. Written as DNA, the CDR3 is TGTGCCAGCAGCAAATTTCCACAGGGGCAGGGGAGCACCGGGGAGCTGTTTTTT. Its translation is CASSKFPQGQGSTGELFF.

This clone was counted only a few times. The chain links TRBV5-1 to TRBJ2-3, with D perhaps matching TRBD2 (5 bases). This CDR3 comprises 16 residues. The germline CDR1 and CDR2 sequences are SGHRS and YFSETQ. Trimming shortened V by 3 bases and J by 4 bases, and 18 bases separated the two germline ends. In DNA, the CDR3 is TGCGCCAGCAGCTGGTCACGGGAAAGCGTCCCAGATACGCAGTATTTT. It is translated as CASSWSRESVPDTQYF.

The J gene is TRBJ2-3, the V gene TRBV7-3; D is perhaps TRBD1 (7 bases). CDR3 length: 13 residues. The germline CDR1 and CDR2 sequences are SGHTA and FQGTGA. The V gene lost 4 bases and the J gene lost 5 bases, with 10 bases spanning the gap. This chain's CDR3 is CASSSQGGDTQYF. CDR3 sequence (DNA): TGTGCCAGCAGCTCCCAGGGGGGAGATACGCAGTATTTT.

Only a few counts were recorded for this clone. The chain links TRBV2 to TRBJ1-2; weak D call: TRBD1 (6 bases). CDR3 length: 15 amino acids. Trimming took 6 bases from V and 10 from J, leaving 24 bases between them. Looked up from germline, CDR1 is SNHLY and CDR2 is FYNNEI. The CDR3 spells CASRTNRVREAIYTF. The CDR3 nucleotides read TGTGCCAGCAGGACCAACAGGGTTCGGGAGGCTATCTACACCTTC. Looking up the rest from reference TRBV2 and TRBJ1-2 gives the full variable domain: EPEVTQTPSHQVTQMGQEVILRCVPISNHLYFYWYRQILGQKVEFLVSFYNNEISEKSEIFDDQFSVERPDGSNFTLKIRSTKLEDSAMYFCASRTNRVREAIYTFGSGTRLTVV.

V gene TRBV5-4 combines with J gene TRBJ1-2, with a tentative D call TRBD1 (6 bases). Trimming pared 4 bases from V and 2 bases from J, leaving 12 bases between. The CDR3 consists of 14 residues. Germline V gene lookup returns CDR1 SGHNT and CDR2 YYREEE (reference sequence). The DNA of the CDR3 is TGTGCCAGCAGCCAGGACAGTTCCAACTATGGCTACACCTTC. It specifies CASSQDSSNYGYTF.

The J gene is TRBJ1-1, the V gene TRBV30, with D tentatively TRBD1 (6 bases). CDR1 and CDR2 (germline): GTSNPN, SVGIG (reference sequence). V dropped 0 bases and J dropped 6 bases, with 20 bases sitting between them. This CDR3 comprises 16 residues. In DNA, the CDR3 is TGTGCCTGGAGTGTGAGGGGAGGGCAGGGGCTATCTGAAGCTTTCTTT. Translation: CAWSVRGGQGLSEAFF.

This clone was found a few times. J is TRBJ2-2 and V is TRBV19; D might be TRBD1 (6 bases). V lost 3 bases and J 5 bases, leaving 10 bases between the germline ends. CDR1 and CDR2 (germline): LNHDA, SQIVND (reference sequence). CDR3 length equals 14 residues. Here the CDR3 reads CASSIRGRTGELFF. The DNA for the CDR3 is TGTGCCAGTAGTATCAGGGGTAGGACCGGGGAGCTGTTTTTT.

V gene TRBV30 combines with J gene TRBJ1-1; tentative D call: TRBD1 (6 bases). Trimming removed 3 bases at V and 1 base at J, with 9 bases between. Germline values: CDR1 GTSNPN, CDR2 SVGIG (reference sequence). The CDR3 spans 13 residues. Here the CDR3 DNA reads TGTGCCTGGAGCTGGACAGCGAACACTGAAGCTTTCTTT. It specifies CAWSWTANTEAFF.

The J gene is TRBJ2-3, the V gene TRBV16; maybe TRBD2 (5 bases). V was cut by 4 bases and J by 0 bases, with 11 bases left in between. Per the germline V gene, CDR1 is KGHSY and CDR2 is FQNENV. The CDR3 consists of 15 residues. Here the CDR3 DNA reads TGTGCCAGCAGCCGGCAGCGGACTAGCACAGATACGCAGTATTTT. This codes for CASSRQRTSTDTQYF.

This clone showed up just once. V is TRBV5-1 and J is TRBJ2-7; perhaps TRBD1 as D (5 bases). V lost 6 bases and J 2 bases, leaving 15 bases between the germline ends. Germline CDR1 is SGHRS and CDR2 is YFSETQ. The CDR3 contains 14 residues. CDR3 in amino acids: CASIPSTGTYEQYF. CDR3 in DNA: TGCGCCAGCATCCCTTCAACAGGAACCTACGAGCAGTACTTC.

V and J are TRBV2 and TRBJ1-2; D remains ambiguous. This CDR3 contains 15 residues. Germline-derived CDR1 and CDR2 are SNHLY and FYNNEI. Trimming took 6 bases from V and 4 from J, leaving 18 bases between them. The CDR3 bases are TGTGCCAGCAGGCCGACTAGCGGACTGAGCTATGGCTACACCTTC. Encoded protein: CASRPTSGLSYGYTF.

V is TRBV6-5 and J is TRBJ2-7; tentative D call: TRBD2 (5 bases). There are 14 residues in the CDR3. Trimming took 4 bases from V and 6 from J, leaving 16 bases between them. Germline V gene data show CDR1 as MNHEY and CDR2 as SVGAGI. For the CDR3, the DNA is TGTGCCAGCAGTTCCGTCTTGGCTAGCTTCGAGCAGTACTTC. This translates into CASSSVLASFEQYF.

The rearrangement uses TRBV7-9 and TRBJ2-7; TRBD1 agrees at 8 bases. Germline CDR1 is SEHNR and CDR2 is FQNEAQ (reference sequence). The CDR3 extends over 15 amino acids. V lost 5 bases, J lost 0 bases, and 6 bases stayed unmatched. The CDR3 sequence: CASSPPTGVSYEQYF. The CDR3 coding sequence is TGTGCCAGCAGCCCACCGACAGGGGTCTCCTACGAGCAGTACTTC.

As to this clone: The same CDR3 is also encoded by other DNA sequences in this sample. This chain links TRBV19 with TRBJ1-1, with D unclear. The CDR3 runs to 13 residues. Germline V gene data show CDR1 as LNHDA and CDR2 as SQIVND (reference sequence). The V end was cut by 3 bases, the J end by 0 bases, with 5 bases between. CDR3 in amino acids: CASSISVNTEAFF. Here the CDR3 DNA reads TGTGCCAGTAGTATTTCAGTGAACACTGAAGCTTTCTTT.

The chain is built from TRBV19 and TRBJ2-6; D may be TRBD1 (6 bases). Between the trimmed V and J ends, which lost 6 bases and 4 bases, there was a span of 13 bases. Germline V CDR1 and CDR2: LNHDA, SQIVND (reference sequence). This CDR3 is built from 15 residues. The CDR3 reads CASRVTGSGANVLTF. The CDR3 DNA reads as TGTGCCAGTAGGGTAACAGGGTCCGGGGCCAACGTCCTGACTTTC.

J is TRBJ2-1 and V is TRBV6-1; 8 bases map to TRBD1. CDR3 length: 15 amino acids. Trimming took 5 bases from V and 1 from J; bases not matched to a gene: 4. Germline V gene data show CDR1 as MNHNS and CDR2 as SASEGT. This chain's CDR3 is CASSQDRASYNEQFF. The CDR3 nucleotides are TGTGCCAGCAGTCAGGACAGGGCTTCCTACAATGAGCAGTTCTTC.

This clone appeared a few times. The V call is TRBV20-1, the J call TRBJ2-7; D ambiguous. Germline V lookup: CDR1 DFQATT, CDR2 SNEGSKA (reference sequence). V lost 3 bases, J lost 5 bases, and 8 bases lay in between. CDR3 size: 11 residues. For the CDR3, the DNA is TGCAGTGCTAGTCTGCGCGACGAGCAGTACTTC. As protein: CSASLRDEQYF.

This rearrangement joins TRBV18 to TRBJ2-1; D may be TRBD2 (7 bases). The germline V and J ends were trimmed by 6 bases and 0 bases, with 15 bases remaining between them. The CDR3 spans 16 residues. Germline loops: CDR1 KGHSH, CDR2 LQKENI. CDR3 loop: CASSPPGGPSYNEQFF. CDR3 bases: TGTGCCAGCTCGCCTCCCGGGGGGCCCTCCTACAATGAGCAGTTCTTC.

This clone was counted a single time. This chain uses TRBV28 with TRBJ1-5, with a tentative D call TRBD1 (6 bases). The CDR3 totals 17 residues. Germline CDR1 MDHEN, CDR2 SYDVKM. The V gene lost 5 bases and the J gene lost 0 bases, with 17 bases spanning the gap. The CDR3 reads CASSGGAPGYSNQPQHF. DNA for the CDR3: TGTGCCAGCAGTGGGGGGGCGCCCGGTTATAGCAATCAGCCCCAGCATTTT.

In DNA, the CDR3 is TGTGCCAGCAGTTTGTTCCCGGGCTCCTACGAGCAGTACTTC. Residues: CASSLFPGSYEQYF. The chain recombines TRBV27 with TRBJ2-7, with no clear D. Germline V gene lookup returns CDR1 MNHEY and CDR2 SMNVEV (reference sequence). The V and J ends lost 3 bases and 0 bases respectively, with 9 bases between them. The CDR3 spans 14 residues.